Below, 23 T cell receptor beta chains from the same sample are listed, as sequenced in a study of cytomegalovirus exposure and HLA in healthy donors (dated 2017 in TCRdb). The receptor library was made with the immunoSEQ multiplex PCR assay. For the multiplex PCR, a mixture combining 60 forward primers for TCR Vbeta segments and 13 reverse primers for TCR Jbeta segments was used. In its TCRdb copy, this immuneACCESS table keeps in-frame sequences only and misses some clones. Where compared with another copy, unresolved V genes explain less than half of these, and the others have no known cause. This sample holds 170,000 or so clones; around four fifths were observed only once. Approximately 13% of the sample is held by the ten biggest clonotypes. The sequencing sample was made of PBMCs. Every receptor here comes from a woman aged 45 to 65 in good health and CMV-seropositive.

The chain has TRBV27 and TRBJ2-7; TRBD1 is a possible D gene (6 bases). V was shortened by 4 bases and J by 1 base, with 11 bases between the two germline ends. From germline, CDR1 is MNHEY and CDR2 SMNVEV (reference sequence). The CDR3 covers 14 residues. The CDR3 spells CASSSTGKSYEQYF. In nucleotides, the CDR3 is TGTGCCAGCAGTTCCACAGGGAAGTCCTACGAGCAGTACTTC.

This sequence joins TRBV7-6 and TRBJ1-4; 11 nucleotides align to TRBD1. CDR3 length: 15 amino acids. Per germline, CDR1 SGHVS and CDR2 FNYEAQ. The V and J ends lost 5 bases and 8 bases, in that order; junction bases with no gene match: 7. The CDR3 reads CASSLRGQGGEKLFF. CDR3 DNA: TGTGCCAGCAGCCTACGGGGACAGGGGGGAGAAAAACTGTTTTTT.

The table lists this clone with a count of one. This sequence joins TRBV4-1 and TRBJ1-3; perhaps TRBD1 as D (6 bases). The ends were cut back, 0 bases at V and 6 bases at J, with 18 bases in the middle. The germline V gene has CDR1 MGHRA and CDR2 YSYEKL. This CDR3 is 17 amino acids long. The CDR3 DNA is TGCGCCAGCAGCCAAGATCCGGATGGGACAATGGAAAACACCATATATTTT. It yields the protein CASSQDPDGTMENTIYF.

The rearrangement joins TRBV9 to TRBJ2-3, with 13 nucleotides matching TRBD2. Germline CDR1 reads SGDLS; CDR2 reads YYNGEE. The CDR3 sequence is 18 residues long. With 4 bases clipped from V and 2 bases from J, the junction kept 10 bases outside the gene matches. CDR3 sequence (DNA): TGTGCCAGCAGCCGGGGACTAGCGGGGATGGAATTCACAGATACGCAGTATTTT. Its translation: CASSRGLAGMEFTDTQYF.

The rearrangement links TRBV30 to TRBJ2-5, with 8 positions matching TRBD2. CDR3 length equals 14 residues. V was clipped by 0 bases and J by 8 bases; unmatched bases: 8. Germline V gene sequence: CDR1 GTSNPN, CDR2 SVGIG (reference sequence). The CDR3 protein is CAWSVQAGARTQYF. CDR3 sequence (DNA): TGTGCCTGGAGTGTACAAGCGGGAGCCAGAACCCAGTACTTC.

CDR3 bases: TGTGCCTGGAGTACCCGGGACAACACCTACGAGCAGTACTTC. Protein product: CAWSTRDNTYEQYF. The genes are TRBV30 and TRBJ2-5; D perhaps matches TRBD1 (6 bases). The DNA end lines up better with TRBJ2-7; the J call may be wrong. Germline CDR1 GTSNPN, CDR2 SVGIG (reference sequence). The CDR3 runs to 14 residues.

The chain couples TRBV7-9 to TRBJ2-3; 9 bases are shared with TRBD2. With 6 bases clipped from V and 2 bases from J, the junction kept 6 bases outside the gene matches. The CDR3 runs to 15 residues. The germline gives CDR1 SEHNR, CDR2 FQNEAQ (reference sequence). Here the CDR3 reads CASRWGLAPTDTQYF. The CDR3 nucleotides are TGTGCCAGCAGATGGGGACTAGCCCCCACAGATACGCAGTATTTT.

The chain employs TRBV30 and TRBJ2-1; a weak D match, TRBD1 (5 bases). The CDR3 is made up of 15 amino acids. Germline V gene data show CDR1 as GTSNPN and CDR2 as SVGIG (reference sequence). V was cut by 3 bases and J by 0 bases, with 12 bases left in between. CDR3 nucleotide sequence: TGTGCCTGGAGAGACGGACACTACTCCTACAATGAGCAGTTCTTC. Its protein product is CAWRDGHYSYNEQFF.

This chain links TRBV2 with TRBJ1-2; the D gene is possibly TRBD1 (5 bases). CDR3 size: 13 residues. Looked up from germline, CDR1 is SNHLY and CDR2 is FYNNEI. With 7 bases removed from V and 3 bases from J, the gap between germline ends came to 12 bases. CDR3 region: CASKRGGDYGYTF. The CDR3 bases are TGTGCCAGCAAAAGGGGCGGCGACTATGGCTACACCTTC.

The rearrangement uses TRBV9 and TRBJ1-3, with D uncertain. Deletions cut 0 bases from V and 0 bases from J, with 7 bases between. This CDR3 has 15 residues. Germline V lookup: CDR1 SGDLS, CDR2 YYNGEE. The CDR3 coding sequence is TGTGCCAGCAGCGTAGCTGATAGCTCTGGAAACACCATATATTTT. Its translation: CASSVADSSGNTIYF.

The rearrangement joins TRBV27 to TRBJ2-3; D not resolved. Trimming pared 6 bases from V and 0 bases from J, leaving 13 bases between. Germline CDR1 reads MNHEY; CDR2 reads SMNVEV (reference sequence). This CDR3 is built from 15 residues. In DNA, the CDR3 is TGTGCCAGCAGGCTAGGCGGCCCAAGCACAGATACGCAGTATTTT. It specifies CASRLGGPSTDTQYF.

CDR3 sequence: CAISEGRLNYEQYF. The CDR3 DNA follows: TGTGCCATCAGTGAGGGCAGGTTGAACTACGAGCAGTACTTC. This chain connects TRBV10-3 to TRBJ2-7; D unresolved. The length of the CDR3 is 14 residues. The germline V gene encodes CDR1 ENHRY and CDR2 SYGVKD. V shed 2 bases and J shed 3 bases, with 11 bases lying between them.

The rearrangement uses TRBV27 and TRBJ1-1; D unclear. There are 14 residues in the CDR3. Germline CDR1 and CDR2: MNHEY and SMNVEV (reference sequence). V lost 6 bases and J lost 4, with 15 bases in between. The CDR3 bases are TGTGCCAGCAGGTCGGTTTTAAGCGGCACTGAAGCTTTCTTT. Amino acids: CASRSVLSGTEAFF.

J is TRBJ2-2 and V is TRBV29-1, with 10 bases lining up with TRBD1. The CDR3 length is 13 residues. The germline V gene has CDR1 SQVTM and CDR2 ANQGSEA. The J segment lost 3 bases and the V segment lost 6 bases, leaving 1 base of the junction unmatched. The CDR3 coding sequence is TGCAGCGTCGGGACAGGGGACACCGGGGAGCTGTTTTTT. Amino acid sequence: CSVGTGDTGELFF.

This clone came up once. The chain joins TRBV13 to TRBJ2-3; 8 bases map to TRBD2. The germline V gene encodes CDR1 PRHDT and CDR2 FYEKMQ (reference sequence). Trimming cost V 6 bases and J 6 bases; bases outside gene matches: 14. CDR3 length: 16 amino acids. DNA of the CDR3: TGTGCCAGCAGAGCTTCGGGGAGCGGGGGCAGGGATACGCAGTATTTT. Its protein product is CASRASGSGGRDTQYF.

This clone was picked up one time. CDR3: CASSEGRTGGKGLNTEAFF. The CDR3 DNA reads TGTGCCAGCAGTGAGGGAAGGACAGGAGGTAAGGGGTTGAACACTGAAGCTTTCTTT. This chain joins TRBV6-1 and TRBJ1-1; the match to TRBD1 covers 7 bases. The V segment lost 3 bases and the J segment 0 bases; nucleotides outside the gene matches: 16. The germline V gene encodes CDR1 MNHNS and CDR2 SASEGT. The CDR3 covers 19 residues.

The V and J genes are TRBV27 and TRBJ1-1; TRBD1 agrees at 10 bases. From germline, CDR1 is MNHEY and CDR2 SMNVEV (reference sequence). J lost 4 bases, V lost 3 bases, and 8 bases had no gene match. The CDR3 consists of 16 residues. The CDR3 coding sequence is TGTGCCAGCAGTTTCCGGACAGGGGGATGGAGCACTGAAGCTTTCTTT. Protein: CASSFRTGGWSTEAFF.

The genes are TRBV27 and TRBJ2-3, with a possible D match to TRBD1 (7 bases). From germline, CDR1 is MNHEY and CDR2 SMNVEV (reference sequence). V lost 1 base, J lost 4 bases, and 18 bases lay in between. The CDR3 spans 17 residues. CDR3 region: CASSLLARQGGADTQYF. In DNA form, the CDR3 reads TGTGCCAGCAGTTTATTGGCCCGACAGGGAGGTGCAGATACGCAGTATTTT.

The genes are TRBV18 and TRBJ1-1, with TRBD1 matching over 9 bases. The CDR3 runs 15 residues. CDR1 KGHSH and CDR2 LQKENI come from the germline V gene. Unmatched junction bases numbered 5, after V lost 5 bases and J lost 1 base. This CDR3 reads CASSSGQGANTEAFF. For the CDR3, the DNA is TGTGCCAGCTCATCGGGACAGGGTGCGAACACTGAAGCTTTCTTT.

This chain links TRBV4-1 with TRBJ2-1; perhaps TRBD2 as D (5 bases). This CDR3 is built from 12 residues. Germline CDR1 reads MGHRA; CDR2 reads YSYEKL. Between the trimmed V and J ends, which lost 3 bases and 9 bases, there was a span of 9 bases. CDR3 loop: CASSHLGSEQFF. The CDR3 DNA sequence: TGCGCCAGCAGCCACCTGGGGAGTGAGCAGTTCTTC.

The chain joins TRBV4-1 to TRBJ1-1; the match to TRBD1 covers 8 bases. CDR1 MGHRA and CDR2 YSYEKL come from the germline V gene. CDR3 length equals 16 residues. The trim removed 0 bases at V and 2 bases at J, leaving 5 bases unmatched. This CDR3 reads CASSQEQGAFNTEAFF. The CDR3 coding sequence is TGCGCCAGCAGCCAAGAGCAGGGGGCGTTTAACACTGAAGCTTTCTTT.

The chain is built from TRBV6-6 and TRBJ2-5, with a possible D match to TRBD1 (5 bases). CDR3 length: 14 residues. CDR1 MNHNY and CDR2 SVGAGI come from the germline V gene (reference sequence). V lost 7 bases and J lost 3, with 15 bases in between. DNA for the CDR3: TGTGCCAGCATCTCAAATGGCAGGGAAGAGACCCAGTACTTC. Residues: CASISNGREETQYF.

The CDR3: CASSQGGSYGYTF. CDR3 coding DNA: TGCGCCAGCAGCCAAGGAGGGAGCTATGGCTACACCTTC. This rearrangement joins TRBV4-1 to TRBJ1-2; D remains ambiguous. The CDR3 contains 13 residues. Germline V gives CDR1 MGHRA, CDR2 YSYEKL. V was clipped by 1 base and J by 4 bases, with 7 bases between them.